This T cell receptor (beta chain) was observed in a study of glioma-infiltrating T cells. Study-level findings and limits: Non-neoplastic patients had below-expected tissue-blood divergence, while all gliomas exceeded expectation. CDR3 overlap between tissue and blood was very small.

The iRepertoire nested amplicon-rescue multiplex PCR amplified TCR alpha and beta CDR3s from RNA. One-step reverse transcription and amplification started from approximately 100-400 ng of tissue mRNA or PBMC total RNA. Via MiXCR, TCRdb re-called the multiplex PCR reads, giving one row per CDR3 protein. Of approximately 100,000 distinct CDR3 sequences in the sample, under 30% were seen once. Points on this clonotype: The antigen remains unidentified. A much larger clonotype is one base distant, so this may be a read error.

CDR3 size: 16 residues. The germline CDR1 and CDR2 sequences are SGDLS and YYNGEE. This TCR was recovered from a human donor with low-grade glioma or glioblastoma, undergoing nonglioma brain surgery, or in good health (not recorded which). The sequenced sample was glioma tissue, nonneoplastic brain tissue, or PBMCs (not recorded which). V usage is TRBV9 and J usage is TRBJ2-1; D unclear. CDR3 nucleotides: TGTGCCAGCATCGTAGGCTCCGGCGCTTCCTACAATGAGCAGTTCTTC. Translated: CASIVGSGASYNEQFF.